One T cell receptor beta chain is described in this entry. These data belong to a study of T cells in Graves' hyperthyroidism and ophthalmopathy. The ends lost 6 bases at V and 4 bases at J; junction bases unmatched: 13. The CDR3 has 16 residues. Amplified regions were TCR beta CDR3 sequences from RNA transcripts. The study used the HTBI primer set for a first-round RT-PCR of the TCR CDR3. TCRdb reprocessed the multiplex PCR reads via MiXCR and lists one record per CDR3 protein. Here the sample spans about 500,000 distinct CDR3 sequences, 16% being singletons. V usage is TRBV12-3 or TRBV12-4 and J usage is TRBJ2-5, with 8 bases lining up with TRBD1. The receptor was derived from a woman aged 18-29 years with Graves' hyperthyroidism. The specimen sequenced was blood. In DNA, the CDR3 is TGTGCCAGCAGCCCGACCGGACAGGGAGTAGCAGAGACCCAGTACTTC. Translating it yields CASSPTGQGVAETQYF.